The rows below give T cell receptor beta chains drawn from one sample of a study of blood T cell repertoires in COVID-19. Clones were sequenced by immunoSEQ multiplex PCR, and TCRdb holds only the in-frame ones, with some missing. Of some 100,000 clones listed, approximately 86% are singletons. The specimen sequenced was PBMCs or T cells enriched from blood (not recorded which). The origin of the receptors is a woman between 45 and 60 years old who had recovered from COVID-19. Each CDR3 is given without its conserved first and last residue. Fields, in order: V gene, J gene, CDR3 protein.

TRBV6-2/TRBV6-3,TRBJ2-1,ASSATSGGYNEQF
TRBV6-2/TRBV6-3,TRBJ1-2,ASSYGPGVYGYT
TRBV5-1,TRBJ2-7,ASSNVVTGQSYEQY
TRBV15,TRBJ1-4,ATSEGTVEKLF
TRBV11-2,TRBJ1-1,ASSLARGTEAF
TRBV11-2,TRBJ1-1,ASSLGTPEAF
TRBV5-1,TRBJ1-3,ASSLMGPHSGNTIY
TRBV27,TRBJ1-1,ASLSYTPHRTEAF
TRBV12-3/TRBV12-4,TRBJ1-1,ASSFISGTEAF
TRBV18,TRBJ2-2,ASSLRARTGELF
TRBV30,TRBJ2-6,AWGRGANVLT
TRBV11-2,TRBJ2-1,ASSYAGQGQVNEQF
TRBV30,TRBJ2-1,AWSPHQGHEQF
TRBV5-6,TRBJ2-3,ASSDDYIADTQY
TRBV7-2,TRBJ1-2,ASRQGQGHYGYT
TRBV27,TRBJ2-7,ASSLLVTSGSYEQY
TRBV11-3,TRBJ2-1,ASSAITGARYNEQF
TRBV21-1,TRBJ2-4,ASSKIPIVADIQY
TRBV9,TRBJ2-1,ASSVSTGQMNEQF
TRBV11-2,TRBJ2-1,ASRSGLAGVNEQF
TRBV15,TRBJ2-7,ATSRDWGTSSYEQY
TRBV7-9,TRBJ2-5,ASRRDGPRGETQY
TRBV9,TRBJ1-3,ASSVTGNSGNTIY
TRBV6-4,TRBJ1-4,ASSDSFQGRLDEKLF
TRBV6-5,TRBJ1-5,ASTYGTGGNQPQH
TRBV11-2,TRBJ2-7,ASSLVPGESYEQY
TRBV7-9,TRBJ1-2,ASSLVLGQGNNGYT
TRBV5-1,TRBJ2-1,ASSLVAGRDNEQF
TRBV10-1,TRBJ1-2,ASSSGTGTEGYT
TRBV14,TRBJ1-2,ASSQTSNYGYT
TRBV4-1,TRBJ1-6,ASSHDTSRGRSYNSPLH
TRBV27,TRBJ2-7,ASSSRPTVTYEQY
TRBV28,TRBJ1-1,ASRSNNRGTNTEAF
TRBV6-1,TRBJ2-3,ASSEAGGFADTQY
TRBV6-5,TRBJ2-7,ASSRDRFAYEQY
TRBV20-1,TRBJ2-7,SASITSGIYEQY
TRBV11-2,TRBJ1-2,ASSPGQLDYGYT
TRBV6-5,TRBJ1-2,ASSSMGGGYGYT
TRBV30,TRBJ2-1,AWSGGLYNEQF
TRBV5-1,TRBJ2-4,ASSLSGQGAWNIQY
TRBV27,TRBJ1-2,ASSHLPRSGGYT
TRBV28,TRBJ1-2,ASRPNRNYGYT
TRBV10-1,TRBJ2-2,ASSDPPGELF
TRBV5-1,TRBJ1-6,ASSLRTGTLNSPLH
TRBV7-3,TRBJ2-7,ASSLAPGLAGSEQY
TRBV6-5,TRBJ1-6,ASSYGDTETSLH
TRBV14,TRBJ2-5,ASSQAKTQY
TRBV4-1,TRBJ2-1,ASSQVSLGGSEQF
TRBV3-1/TRBV3-2,TRBJ1-3,ASSPFDRGKI
TRBV5-8,TRBJ1-3,ASSGQGQLSGNTIY
TRBV27,TRBJ1-2,ASSLSGGKVANYGYT
TRBV7-3,TRBJ2-7,ASSLTTGSSYEQY